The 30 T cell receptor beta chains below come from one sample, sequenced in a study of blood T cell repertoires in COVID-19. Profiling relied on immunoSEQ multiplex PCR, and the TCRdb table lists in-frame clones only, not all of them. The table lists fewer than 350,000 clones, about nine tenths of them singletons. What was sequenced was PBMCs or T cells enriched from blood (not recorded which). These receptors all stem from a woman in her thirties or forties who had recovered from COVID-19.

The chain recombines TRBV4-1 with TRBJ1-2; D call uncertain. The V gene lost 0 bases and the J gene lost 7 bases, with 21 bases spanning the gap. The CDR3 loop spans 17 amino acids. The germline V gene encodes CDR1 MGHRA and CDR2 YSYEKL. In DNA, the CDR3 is TGCGCCAGCAGCCAAGATTGGTTGCGGCAGCGAGTTGCTGGCTACACCTTC. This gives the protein CASSQDWLRQRVAGYTF.

DNA of the CDR3: TGTGCCAGCAGCCGCGGGAGTTCAGGCACCGGGGAGCTGTTTTTT. Its protein is CASSRGSSGTGELFF. The chain couples TRBV6-5 to TRBJ2-2, with 7 bases matching TRBD2. V trimming: 6 bases; J trimming: 4 bases; junction bases outside the gene matches: 8. CDR3 length: 15 residues. Germline V CDR1 and CDR2: MNHEY, SVGAGI.

CDR3 sequence (DNA): TGTGCCAGCAGCCCCCGACTAGCGGGAACCACCTACAATGAGCAGTTCTTC. Residues: CASSPRLAGTTYNEQFF. The chain links TRBV7-2 to TRBJ2-1; the match to TRBD2 covers 11 bases. The V gene's germline CDR1 is SGHTA and CDR2 FQGNSA. This CDR3 spans 17 amino acids. V shed 5 bases, J shed 2 bases, and the junction held 8 bases outside the gene matches.

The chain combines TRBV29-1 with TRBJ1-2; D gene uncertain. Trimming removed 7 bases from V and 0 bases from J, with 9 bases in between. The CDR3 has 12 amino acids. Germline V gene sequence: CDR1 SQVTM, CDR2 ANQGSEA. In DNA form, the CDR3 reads TGCAGCGCCCGTGCAGCTAACTATGGCTACACCTTC. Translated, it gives CSARAANYGYTF.

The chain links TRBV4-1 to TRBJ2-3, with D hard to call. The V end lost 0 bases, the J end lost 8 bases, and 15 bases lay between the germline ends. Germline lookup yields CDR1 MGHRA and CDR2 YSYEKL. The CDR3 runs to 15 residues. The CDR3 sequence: CASSQDQFFQVTQYF. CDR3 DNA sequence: TGCGCCAGCAGCCAAGATCAATTTTTTCAGGTTACGCAGTATTTT.

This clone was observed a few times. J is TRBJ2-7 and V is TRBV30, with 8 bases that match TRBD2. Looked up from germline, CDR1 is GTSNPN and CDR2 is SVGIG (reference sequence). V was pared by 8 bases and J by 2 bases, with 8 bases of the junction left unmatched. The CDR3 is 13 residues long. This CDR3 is CASPLAGTYEQYF. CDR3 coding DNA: TGTGCCAGCCCATTAGCGGGAACCTACGAGCAGTACTTC.

The CDR3 region has the DNA TGTGCCAGCTCACTTGACAGGGGTTCAGCTAATGAAAAACTGTTTTTT. It translates to CASSLDRGSANEKLFF. This chain connects TRBV18 to TRBJ1-4, with 8 bases lining up with TRBD1. CDR3 length: 16 residues. Germline CDR1 reads KGHSH; CDR2 reads LQKENI. V was pared by 4 bases and J by 3 bases, with 7 bases of the junction left unmatched.

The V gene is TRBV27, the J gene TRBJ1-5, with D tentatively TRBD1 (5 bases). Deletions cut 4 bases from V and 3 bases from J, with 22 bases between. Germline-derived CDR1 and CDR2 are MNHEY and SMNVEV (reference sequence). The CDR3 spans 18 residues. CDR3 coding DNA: TGTGCCAGCAGTTCCCCTGAACCCCCGGGACTTACCAATCAGCCCCAGCATTTT. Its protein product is CASSSPEPPGLTNQPQHF.

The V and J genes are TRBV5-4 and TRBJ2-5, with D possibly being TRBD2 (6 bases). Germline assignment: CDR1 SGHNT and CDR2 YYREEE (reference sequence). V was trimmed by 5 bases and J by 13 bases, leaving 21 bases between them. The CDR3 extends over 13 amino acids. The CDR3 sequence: CASSNAGTPMAYF. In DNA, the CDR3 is TGTGCCAGCAGTAACGCCGGGACTCCCATGGCGTACTTC.

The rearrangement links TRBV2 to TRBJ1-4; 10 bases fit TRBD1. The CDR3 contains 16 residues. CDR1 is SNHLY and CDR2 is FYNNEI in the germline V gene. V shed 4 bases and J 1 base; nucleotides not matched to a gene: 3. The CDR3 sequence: CASSGQGAGTNEKLFF. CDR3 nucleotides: TGTGCCAGCAGTGGACAGGGGGCGGGAACTAATGAAAAACTGTTTTTT. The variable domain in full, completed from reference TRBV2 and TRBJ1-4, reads EPEVTQTPSHQVTQMGQEVILRCVPISNHLYFYWYRQILGQKVEFLVSFYNNEISEKSEIFDDQFSVERPDGSNFTLKIRSTKLEDSAMYFCASSGQGAGTNEKLFFGSGTQLSVL.

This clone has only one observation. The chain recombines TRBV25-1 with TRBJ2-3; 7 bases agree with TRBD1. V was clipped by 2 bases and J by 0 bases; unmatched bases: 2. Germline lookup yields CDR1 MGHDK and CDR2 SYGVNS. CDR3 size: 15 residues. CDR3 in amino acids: CASSERGRSTDTQYF. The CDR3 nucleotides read TGTGCCAGCAGTGAAAGGGGGCGCAGCACAGATACGCAGTATTTT.

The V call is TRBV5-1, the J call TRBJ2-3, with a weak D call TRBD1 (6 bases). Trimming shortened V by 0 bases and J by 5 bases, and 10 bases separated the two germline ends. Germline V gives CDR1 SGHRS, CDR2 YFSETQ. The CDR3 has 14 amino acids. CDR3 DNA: TGCGCCAGCAGCTTGGGACAGGTTGGAGATACGCAGTATTTT. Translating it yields CASSLGQVGDTQYF.

Written as DNA, the CDR3 is TGCGCCAGCAGCTCACAGGGACAGTCCCAAGAGACCCAGTACTTC. It encodes CASSSQGQSQETQYF. This chain links TRBV5-1 with TRBJ2-5; TRBD1 agrees at 7 bases. Germline CDR1 reads SGHRS; CDR2 reads YFSETQ. V was clipped by 3 bases and J by 1 base; unmatched bases: 6. CDR3 length: 15 residues.

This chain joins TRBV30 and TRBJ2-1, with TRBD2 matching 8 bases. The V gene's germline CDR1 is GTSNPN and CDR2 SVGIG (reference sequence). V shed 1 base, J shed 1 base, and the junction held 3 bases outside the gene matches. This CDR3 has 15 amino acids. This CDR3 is CAWSEGLGSYNEQFF. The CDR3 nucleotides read TGTGCCTGGAGTGAGGGACTAGGGTCCTACAATGAGCAGTTCTTC.

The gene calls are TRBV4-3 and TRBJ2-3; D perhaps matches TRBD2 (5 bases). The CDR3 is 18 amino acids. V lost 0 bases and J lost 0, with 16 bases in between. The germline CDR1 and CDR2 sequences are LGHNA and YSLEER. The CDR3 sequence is CASSQERAGTLSTDTQYF. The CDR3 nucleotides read TGCGCCAGCAGCCAAGAGAGGGCCGGCACACTCAGCACAGATACGCAGTATTTT.

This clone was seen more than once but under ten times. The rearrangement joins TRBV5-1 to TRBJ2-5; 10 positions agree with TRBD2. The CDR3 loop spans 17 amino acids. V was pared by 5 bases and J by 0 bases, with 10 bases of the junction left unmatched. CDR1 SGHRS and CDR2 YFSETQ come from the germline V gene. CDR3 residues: CASSPAVSGGYQETQYF. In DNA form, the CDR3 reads TGCGCCAGCAGTCCAGCGGTTAGCGGGGGGTACCAAGAGACCCAGTACTTC. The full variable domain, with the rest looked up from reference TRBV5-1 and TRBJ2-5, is KAGVTQTPRYLIKTRGQQVTLSCSPISGHRSVSWYQQTPGQGLQFLFEYFSETQRNKGNFPGRFSGRQFSNSRSEMNVSTLELGDSALYLCASSPAVSGGYQETQYFGPGTRLLVL.

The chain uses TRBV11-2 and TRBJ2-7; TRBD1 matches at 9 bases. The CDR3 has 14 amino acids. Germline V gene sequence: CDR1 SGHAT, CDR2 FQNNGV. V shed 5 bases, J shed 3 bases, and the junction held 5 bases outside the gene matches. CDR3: CASSRTGEIYEQYF. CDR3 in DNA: TGTGCCAGCAGCAGGACAGGGGAGATCTACGAGCAGTACTTC. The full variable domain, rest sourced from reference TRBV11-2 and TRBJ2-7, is EAGVAQSPRYKIIEKRQSVAFWCNPISGHATLYWYQQILGQGPKLLIQFQNNGVVDDSQLPKDRFSAERLKGVDSTLKIQPAKLEDSAVYLCASSRTGEIYEQYFGPGTRLTVT.

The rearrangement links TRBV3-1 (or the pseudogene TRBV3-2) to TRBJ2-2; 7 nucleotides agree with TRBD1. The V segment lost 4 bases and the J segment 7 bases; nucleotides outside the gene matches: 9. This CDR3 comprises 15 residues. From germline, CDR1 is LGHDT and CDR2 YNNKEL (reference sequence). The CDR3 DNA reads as TGTGCCAGCAGCCGAAGGTGGGACAGCGGCGGGGAGCTGTTTTTT. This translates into CASSRRWDSGGELFF.

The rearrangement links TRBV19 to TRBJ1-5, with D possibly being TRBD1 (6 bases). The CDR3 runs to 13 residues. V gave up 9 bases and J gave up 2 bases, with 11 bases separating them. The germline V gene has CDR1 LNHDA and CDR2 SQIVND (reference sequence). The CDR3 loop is CASMDRRNQPQHF. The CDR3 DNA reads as TGTGCCAGCATGGACAGACGCAATCAGCCCCAGCATTTT. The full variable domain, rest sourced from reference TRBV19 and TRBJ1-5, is DGGITQSPKYLFRKEGQNVTLSCEQNLNHDAMYWYRQDPGQGLRLIYYSQIVNDFQKGDIAEGYSVSREKKESFPLTVTSAQKNPTAFYLCASMDRRNQPQHFGDGTRLSIL.

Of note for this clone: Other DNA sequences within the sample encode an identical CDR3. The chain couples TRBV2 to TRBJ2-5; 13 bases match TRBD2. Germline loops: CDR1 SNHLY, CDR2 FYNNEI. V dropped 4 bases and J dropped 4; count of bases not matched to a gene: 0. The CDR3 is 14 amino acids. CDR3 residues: CASSGLAGGETQYF. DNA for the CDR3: TGTGCCAGCAGTGGACTAGCGGGGGGAGAGACCCAGTACTTC.

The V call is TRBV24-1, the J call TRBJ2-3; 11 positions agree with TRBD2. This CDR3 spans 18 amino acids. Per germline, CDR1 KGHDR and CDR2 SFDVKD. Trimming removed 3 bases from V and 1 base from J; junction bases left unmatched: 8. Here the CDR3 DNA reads TGTGCCACCAGTGATGGGGGGACTAGCGGATTTCGCACAGATACGCAGTATTTT. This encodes CATSDGGTSGFRTDTQYF.

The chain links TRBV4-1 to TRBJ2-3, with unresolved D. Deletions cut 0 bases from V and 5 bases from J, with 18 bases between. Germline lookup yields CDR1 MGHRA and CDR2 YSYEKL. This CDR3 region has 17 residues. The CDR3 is CASSQEAPGSYGDTQYF. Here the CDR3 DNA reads TGCGCCAGCAGCCAAGAGGCCCCGGGTTCATATGGAGATACGCAGTATTTT.

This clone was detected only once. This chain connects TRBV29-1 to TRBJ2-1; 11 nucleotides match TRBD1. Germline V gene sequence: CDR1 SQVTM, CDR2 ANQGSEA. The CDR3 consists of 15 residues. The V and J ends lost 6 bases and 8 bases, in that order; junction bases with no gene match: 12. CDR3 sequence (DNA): TGCAGCGTCCCAACTGGGACAGGGGGGATCGATGAGCAGTTCTTC. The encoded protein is CSVPTGTGGIDEQFF.

For the CDR3, the DNA is TGTGCCAGCAGCGACGACAGAGACACTGAAGCTTTCTTT. This translates into CASSDDRDTEAFF. The rearrangement uses TRBV7-3 and TRBJ1-1; maybe TRBD1 (5 bases). Looked up from germline, CDR1 is SGHTA and CDR2 is FQGTGA. The CDR3 is 13 amino acids. V lost 5 bases and J lost 3, with 10 bases in between. The full variable domain, in which reference TRBV7-3 and TRBJ1-1 provide the parts outside the CDR3, is GAGVSQTPSNKVTEKGKYVELRCDPISGHTALYWYRQSLGQGPEFLIYFQGTGAADDSGLPNDRFFAVRPEGSVSTLKIQRTERGDSAVYLCASSDDRDTEAFFGQGTRLTVV.

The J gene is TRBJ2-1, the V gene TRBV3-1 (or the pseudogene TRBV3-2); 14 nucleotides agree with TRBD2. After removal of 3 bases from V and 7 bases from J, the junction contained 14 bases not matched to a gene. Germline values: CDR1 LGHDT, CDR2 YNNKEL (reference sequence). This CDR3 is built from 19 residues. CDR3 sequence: CASSHPPGLAGVFGNEQFF. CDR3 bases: TGTGCCAGCAGCCACCCCCCGGGACTAGCGGGGGTCTTTGGGAATGAGCAGTTCTTC.

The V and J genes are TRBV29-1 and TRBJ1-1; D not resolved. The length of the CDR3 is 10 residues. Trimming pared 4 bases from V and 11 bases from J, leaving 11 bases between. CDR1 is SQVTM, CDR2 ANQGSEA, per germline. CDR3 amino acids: CSVVTAQAFF. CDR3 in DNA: TGCAGCGTTGTTACCGCCCAGGCTTTCTTT.

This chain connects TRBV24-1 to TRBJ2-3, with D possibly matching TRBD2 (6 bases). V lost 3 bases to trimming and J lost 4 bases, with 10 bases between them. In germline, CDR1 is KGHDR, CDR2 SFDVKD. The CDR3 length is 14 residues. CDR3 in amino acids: CATSDVTSSDTQYF. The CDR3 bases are TGTGCCACCAGTGATGTTACTAGCTCAGATACGCAGTATTTT.

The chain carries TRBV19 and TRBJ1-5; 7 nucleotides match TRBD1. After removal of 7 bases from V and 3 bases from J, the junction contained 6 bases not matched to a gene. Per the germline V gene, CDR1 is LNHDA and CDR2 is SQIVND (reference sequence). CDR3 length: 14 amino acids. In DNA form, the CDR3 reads TGTGCCAGTACTCAGGGACAGTTCAATCAGCCCCAGCATTTT. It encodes CASTQGQFNQPQHF.

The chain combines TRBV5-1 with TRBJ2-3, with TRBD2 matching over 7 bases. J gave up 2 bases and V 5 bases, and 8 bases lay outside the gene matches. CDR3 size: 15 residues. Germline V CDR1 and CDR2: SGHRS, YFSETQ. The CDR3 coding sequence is TGCGCCAGCAGTTCTAGCGGAGCCCTCACAGATACGCAGTATTTT. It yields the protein CASSSSGALTDTQYF.

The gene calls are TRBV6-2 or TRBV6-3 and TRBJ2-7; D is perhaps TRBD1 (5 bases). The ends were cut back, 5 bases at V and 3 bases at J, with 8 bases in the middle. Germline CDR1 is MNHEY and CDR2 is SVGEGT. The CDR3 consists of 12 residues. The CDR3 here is CASSDRIYEQYF. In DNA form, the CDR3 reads TGTGCCAGCAGTGACAGAATCTACGAGCAGTACTTC.